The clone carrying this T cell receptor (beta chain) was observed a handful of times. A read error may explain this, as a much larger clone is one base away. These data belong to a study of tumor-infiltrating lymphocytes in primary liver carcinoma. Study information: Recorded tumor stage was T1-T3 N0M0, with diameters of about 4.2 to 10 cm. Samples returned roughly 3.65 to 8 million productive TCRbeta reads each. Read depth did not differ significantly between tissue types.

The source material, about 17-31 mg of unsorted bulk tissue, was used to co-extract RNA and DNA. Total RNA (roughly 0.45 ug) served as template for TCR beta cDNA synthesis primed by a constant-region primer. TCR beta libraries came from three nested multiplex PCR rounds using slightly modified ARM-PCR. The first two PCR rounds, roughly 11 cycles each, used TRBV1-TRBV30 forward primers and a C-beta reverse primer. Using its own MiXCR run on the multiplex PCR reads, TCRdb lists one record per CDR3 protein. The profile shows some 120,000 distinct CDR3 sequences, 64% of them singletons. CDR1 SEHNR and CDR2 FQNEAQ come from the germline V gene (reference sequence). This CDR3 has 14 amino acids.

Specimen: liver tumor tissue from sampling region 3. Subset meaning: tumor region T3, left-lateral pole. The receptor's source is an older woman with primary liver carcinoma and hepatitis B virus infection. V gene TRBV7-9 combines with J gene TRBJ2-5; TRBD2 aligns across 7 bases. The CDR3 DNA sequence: TGTGCCAGGAGCTTAGCGGGCAGGGAGGAGTCCCAGTACTTC. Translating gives CARSLAGREESQYF.